Following are 16 T cell receptor beta chains from one sample sequenced in a study of blood T cell repertoires in COVID-19. Libraries were prepared by immunoSEQ multiplex PCR; TCRdb keeps only in-frame clonotypes and omits some of them. The sample holds around 190,000 clones, around 76% seen once. Sample: PBMCs or T cells enriched from blood (not recorded which). All receptors derive from a woman in her forties or fifties with acute COVID-19.

This clone was seen just once. J is TRBJ2-5 and V is TRBV27; the D gene is possibly TRBD1 (6 bases). CDR3 size: 14 residues. Trimming stripped 2 bases from V and 4 bases from J, with 11 bases between. Germline V gene lookup returns CDR1 MNHEY and CDR2 SMNVEV (reference sequence). CDR3 sequence: CASSLNRVGETQYF. CDR3 DNA sequence: TGTGCCAGCAGTTTAAACAGGGTGGGAGAGACCCAGTACTTC.

The chain is built from TRBV30 and TRBJ1-1, with no clear D. Germline V gene data show CDR1 as GTSNPN and CDR2 as SVGIG (reference sequence). V dropped 8 bases and J dropped 5 bases, with 18 bases sitting between them. CDR3 size: 13 residues. The CDR3 DNA sequence: TGTGCCCAACAACCCGGAGGTGGAACTGAAGCTTTCTTT. Encoded protein: CAQQPGGGTEAFF.

The chain employs TRBV27 and TRBJ2-1; 7 positions agree with TRBD2. The CDR3 totals 15 residues. J was trimmed by 0 bases and V by 5 bases; bases with no gene match: 4. Looked up from germline, CDR1 is MNHEY and CDR2 is SMNVEV (reference sequence). The CDR3 sequence: CASSPSGTSYNEQFF. Here the CDR3 DNA reads TGTGCCAGCAGTCCGAGCGGGACCTCCTACAATGAGCAGTTCTTC.

The chain combines TRBV9 with TRBJ1-4, with 9 bases identical to TRBD1. The CDR3 extends over 15 amino acids. After removal of 3 bases from V and 8 bases from J, the junction contained 8 bases not matched to a gene. The V gene's germline CDR1 is SGDLS and CDR2 YYNGEE. CDR3 residues: CASSERQGVGEKLFF. The CDR3 nucleotides read TGTGCCAGCAGCGAGAGACAGGGGGTGGGCGAAAAACTGTTTTTT.

The chain joins TRBV19 to TRBJ1-2, with 11 positions matching TRBD1. Trimming cost V 5 bases and J 8 bases; bases outside gene matches: 4. The CDR3 runs 13 residues. CDR1 is LNHDA and CDR2 is SQIVND in the germline V gene (reference sequence). Written as DNA, the CDR3 is TGTGCCAGTAGTGGACAGGGGGCGAGCGGCTACACCTTC. Protein: CASSGQGASGYTF. The variable domain in full, completed from reference TRBV19 and TRBJ1-2, reads DGGITQSPKYLFRKEGQNVTLSCEQNLNHDAMYWYRQDPGQGLRLIYYSQIVNDFQKGDIAEGYSVSREKKESFPLTVTSAQKNPTAFYLCASSGQGASGYTFGSGTRLTVV.

The CDR3 coding sequence is TGTGCCAGCTTCAGGGGGAACATTCAGTACTTC. This sequence encodes CASFRGNIQYF. V is TRBV2 and J is TRBJ2-4, with 7 bases fitting TRBD1. This CDR3 is built from 11 residues. V lost 8 bases to trimming and J lost 7 bases; unmatched junction nucleotides: 2. CDR1 is SNHLY and CDR2 is FYNNEI in the germline V gene.

The V gene is TRBV7-2, the J gene TRBJ1-1; TRBD1 agrees at 7 bases. CDR3 length equals 14 residues. V lost 1 base to trimming and J lost 5 bases; unmatched junction nucleotides: 4. Germline CDR1 is SGHTA and CDR2 is FQGNSA. Here the CDR3 DNA reads TGTGCCAGCAGCTTAGGGGGGACAGTTACTGAAGCTTTCTTT. It is translated as CASSLGGTVTEAFF.

The chain uses TRBV30 and TRBJ2-3; the match to TRBD1 covers 8 bases. The CDR3 consists of 16 residues. CDR1 GTSNPN and CDR2 SVGIG come from the germline V gene (reference sequence). V was pared by 3 bases and J by 4 bases, with 12 bases of the junction left unmatched. The CDR3 here is CAWRPSTGDRADTQYF. The CDR3, as DNA: TGTGCCTGGAGACCTTCGACAGGGGACCGAGCAGATACGCAGTATTTT.

V is TRBV29-1 and J is TRBJ1-3; D gene unclear. Germline CDR1 SQVTM, CDR2 ANQGSEA. Deletions cut 7 bases from V and 3 bases from J, with 10 bases between. The CDR3 has 12 amino acids. The CDR3 is CSASDGGNTIYF. In DNA, the CDR3 is TGCAGCGCTTCAGATGGTGGAAACACCATATATTTT. The full variable domain, completed using reference TRBV29-1 and TRBJ1-3, is SAVISQKPSRDICQRGTSLTIQCQVDSQVTMMFWYRQQPGQSLTLIATANQGSEATYESGFVIDKFPISRPNLTFSTLTVSNMSPEDSSIYLCSASDGGNTIYFGEGSWLTVV.

This clone has a handful of counts. V usage is TRBV3-1 (or the pseudogene TRBV3-2) and J usage is TRBJ1-5, with 8 bases matching TRBD1. This CDR3 comprises 14 residues. CDR1 is LGHDT and CDR2 is YNNKEL in the germline V gene (reference sequence). With 3 bases clipped from V and 4 bases from J, the junction kept 2 bases outside the gene matches. Here the CDR3 DNA reads TGTGCCAGCAGCCAGGGACAGGATAATCAGCCCCAGCATTTT. It encodes CASSQGQDNQPQHF.

The chain has TRBV6-1 and TRBJ1-2; no clear D gene. Germline V gene lookup returns CDR1 MNHNS and CDR2 SASEGT. CDR3 length equals 16 residues. Deletions cut 0 bases from V and 0 bases from J, with 11 bases between. DNA for the CDR3: TGTGCCAGCAGTGAAGCGCTGAGGAATACTAACTATGGCTACACCTTC. It specifies CASSEALRNTNYGYTF.

The chain links TRBV30 to TRBJ2-7, with 9 bases aligning to TRBD1. Trimming removed 3 bases from V and 6 bases from J; junction bases left unmatched: 9. The CDR3 sequence is 14 residues long. Per the germline V gene, CDR1 is GTSNPN and CDR2 is SVGIG (reference sequence). The CDR3 protein is CAWSTGTGLVEQYV. In nucleotides, the CDR3 is TGTGCCTGGAGCACCGGGACAGGGTTGGTCGAGCAGTACGTC.

DNA for the CDR3: TGTGCCAGCAGCATGGTAGGCAATCAGCCCCAGCATTTT. Its protein is CASSMVGNQPQHF. The rearrangement uses TRBV7-2 and TRBJ1-5; the D is unclear. V lost 5 bases and J lost 2, with 7 bases in between. Germline lookup yields CDR1 SGHTA and CDR2 FQGNSA. The CDR3 consists of 13 residues.

J is TRBJ1-2 and V is TRBV5-1; 8 bases line up with TRBD1. This CDR3 has 14 residues. With 4 bases clipped from V and 0 bases from J, the junction kept 2 bases outside the gene matches. CDR1 is SGHRS and CDR2 is YFSETQ in the germline V gene. The CDR3 sequence is CASSATGANYGYTF. CDR3 DNA sequence: TGCGCCAGCAGCGCGACAGGGGCTAACTATGGCTACACCTTC.

The chain joins TRBV12-3 or TRBV12-4 to TRBJ1-3; D is unclear. CDR3 length: 13 amino acids. V shed 0 bases and J shed 4 bases, with 4 bases lying between them. The CDR3 DNA is TGTGCCAGCAGTTTAGCACAGGGAAACACCATATATTTT. Protein sequence: CASSLAQGNTIYF.

The V and J genes are TRBV18 and TRBJ1-1; D is undetermined. The V gene's germline CDR1 is KGHSH and CDR2 LQKENI. This CDR3 contains 12 residues. The germline V and J ends were trimmed by 6 bases and 4 bases, with 9 bases remaining between them. The CDR3 coding sequence is TGTGCCAGCTCCGGACTCGGCACTGAAGCTTTCTTT. Translating gives CASSGLGTEAFF.